The 19 T cell receptor beta chains below all came from one sample that was sequenced in a study of T cells in Graves' hyperthyroidism and ophthalmopathy. Amplification yielded TCR beta CDR3 regions, with RNA transcripts as the source. Initially, a first-round RT-PCR of the TCR CDR3 employed the HTBI primer set. TCRdb re-called the multiplex PCR reads through MiXCR, storing one row per CDR3 protein. The data hold some 250,000 distinct CDR3 sequences, with just over 14% observed a single time. The sample comprised blood. Receptors originate from a woman aged 40 to 55 with Graves' hyperthyroidism that later progressed to Graves' ophthalmopathy.

The chain is built from TRBV19 and TRBJ2-2; 8 bases fit TRBD1. Germline V lookup: CDR1 LNHDA, CDR2 SQIVND (reference sequence). The CDR3 totals 16 residues. J gave up 2 bases and V 0 bases, and 2 bases lay outside the gene matches. In nucleotides, the CDR3 is TGTGCCAGTAGTATAGATGGGACAGGCAACACCGGGGAGCTGTTTTTT. Translated, it gives CASSIDGTGNTGELFF.

The chain employs TRBV2 and TRBJ2-7; TRBD2 might be the D (7 bases). CDR1 SNHLY and CDR2 FYNNEI come from the germline V gene. V gave up 8 bases and J gave up 3 bases, with 26 bases separating them. The CDR3 length is 17 residues. This chain's CDR3 is CASLRRGGTREHYEQYF. The CDR3 bases are TGTGCCAGCCTCCGGAGGGGGGGGACGCGGGAACACTACGAGCAGTACTTC.

This clonotype was seen ten or more times. The V and J genes are TRBV27 and TRBJ2-3, with a tentative D call TRBD2 (6 bases). Trimming took off 0 bases at V and 7 bases at J, with 14 bases between the two ends. The CDR3 runs to 15 residues. The germline V gene has CDR1 MNHEY and CDR2 SMNVEV (reference sequence). CDR3 nucleotide sequence: TGTGCCAGCAGTTTATCCCGCGGGACCGGTTATACGCAGTATTTT. This sequence encodes CASSLSRGTGYTQYF.

This clonotype was observed many times. The V call is TRBV2, the J call TRBJ2-7; 8 bases fit TRBD2. The germline V gene has CDR1 SNHLY and CDR2 FYNNEI. With V trimmed by 3 bases and J by 0 bases, 4 bases remained unmatched. There are 15 residues in the CDR3. The CDR3 DNA follows: TGTGCCAGCAGTGAGGGTAGCGGGGCCTCCTACGAGCAGTACTTC. Translated, it gives CASSEGSGASYEQYF. Looking up the rest from reference TRBV2 and TRBJ2-7 gives the full variable domain: EPEVTQTPSHQVTQMGQEVILRCVPISNHLYFYWYRQILGQKVEFLVSFYNNEISEKSEIFDDQFSVERPDGSNFTLKIRSTKLEDSAMYFCASSEGSGASYEQYFGPGTRLTVT.

Many counts were recorded for this clonotype. The chain uses TRBV12-3 or TRBV12-4 and TRBJ2-1; 13 bases line up with TRBD2. Trimming at V came to 5 bases and at J to 2 bases, leaving 21 bases not matched to a gene. The CDR3 contains 22 residues. CDR3: CASSPSKAGLGLAGLPYNEQFF. Written as DNA, the CDR3 is TGTGCCAGCAGTCCCTCAAAGGCTGGTTTGGGACTAGCGGGATTACCCTACAATGAGCAGTTCTTC.

This clonotype was seen at least ten times. The chain recombines TRBV11-2 with TRBJ1-5; D call uncertain. The germline CDR1 and CDR2 sequences are SGHAT and FQNNGV. V dropped 0 bases and J dropped 3 bases, with 9 bases sitting between them. The CDR3 length is 15 residues. Here the CDR3 DNA reads TGTGCCAGCAGCTTAGAGGCAGCCTCCAATCAGCCCCAGCATTTT. Translating gives CASSLEAASNQPQHF.

In its sample, this clonotype was seen many times. The chain joins TRBV20-1 to TRBJ1-4, with 9 bases fitting TRBD1. The CDR3 has 14 amino acids. The germline CDR1 and CDR2 sequences are DFQATT and SNEGSKA (reference sequence). The V segment lost 1 base and the J segment 7 bases; nucleotides outside the gene matches: 4. The CDR3 is CSARGGQGFEKLFF. In DNA, the CDR3 is TGCAGTGCTAGAGGGGGACAGGGTTTTGAAAAACTGTTTTTT.

This clonotype occurred a few times. The J gene is TRBJ2-2, the V gene TRBV5-8; D possibly corresponds to TRBD1 (7 bases). Germline CDR1 SGHTS, CDR2 YDEGEE. The CDR3 runs to 17 residues. The V and J ends lost 4 bases and 0 bases respectively, with 16 bases between them. The CDR3 here is CASSTWTGGANTGELFF. The CDR3 nucleotides read TGTGCCAGCAGCACCTGGACAGGAGGGGCGAACACCGGGGAGCTGTTTTTT.

In this sample, this clonotype turned up a few times. The junction and the germline gene differ at one end; a read error may be behind it. The rearrangement joins TRBV28 to TRBJ2-7; D remains unclear. Germline V gene data show CDR1 as MDHEN and CDR2 as SYDVKM. The CDR3 extends over 12 amino acids. CDR3 DNA sequence: TGTGCCAGCAGTCGTACTTTTCGGACCTCGGATTTC. Protein sequence: CASSRTFRTSDF.

The table lists this clonotype with a few counts. This chain connects TRBV5-1 to TRBJ2-5, with D tentatively TRBD1 (5 bases). Germline assignment: CDR1 SGHRS and CDR2 YFSETQ. V was trimmed by 0 bases and J by 3 bases, leaving 9 bases between them. This CDR3 comprises 14 residues. The CDR3 nucleotides are TGCGCCAGCAGCTTGGCCTCGACAGAAGAGACCCAGTACTTC. Translation: CASSLASTEETQYF.

This clonotype appeared many times. The chain couples TRBV10-3 to TRBJ1-1; 9 bases are a match to TRBD1. CDR3 length: 13 amino acids. Germline V gives CDR1 ENHRY, CDR2 SYGVKD. The V and J ends lost 2 bases and 13 bases, in that order; junction bases with no gene match: 8. This chain's CDR3 is CAISEAQQGASFF. For the CDR3, the DNA is TGTGCCATCAGTGAGGCACAACAGGGGGCAAGTTTCTTT.

V is TRBV5-4 and J is TRBJ2-1; no definite D call. CDR3 length: 15 amino acids. Trimming shortened V by 0 bases and J by 8 bases, and 15 bases separated the two germline ends. Germline-derived CDR1 and CDR2 are SGHNT and YYREEE (reference sequence). CDR3 coding DNA: TGTGCCAGCAGCTTGGACTACAATCAGTTGGATGAGCAGTTCTTC. Amino acid sequence: CASSLDYNQLDEQFF.

This clonotype appeared many times. V is TRBV18 and J is TRBJ1-1; D remains unclear. Per germline, CDR1 KGHSH and CDR2 LQKENI. This CDR3 has 17 residues. The ends were cut back, 0 bases at V and 3 bases at J, with 17 bases in the middle. CDR3 nucleotides: TGTGCCAGCTCACCACCCTTCGTCAGGCAAATTCACACTGAAGCTTTCTTT. This sequence encodes CASSPPFVRQIHTEAFF.

This clonotype was detected only a few times. This chain uses TRBV15 with TRBJ2-1; D gene uncertain. Germline V gene sequence: CDR1 LNHNV, CDR2 YYDKDF (reference sequence). The CDR3 runs 13 residues. The V gene lost 8 bases and the J gene lost 3 bases, with 11 bases spanning the gap. As DNA, the CDR3 is TGTGCCACCGCCGTGGCTTTCTACAATGAGCAGTTCTTC. This gives the protein CATAVAFYNEQFF.

This clonotype was observed many times. The chain uses TRBV2 and TRBJ2-1; D not resolved. The V end lost 8 bases, the J end lost 2 bases, and 7 bases lay between the germline ends. The CDR3 is 12 amino acids. The germline CDR1 and CDR2 sequences are SNHLY and FYNNEI. CDR3 DNA: TGTGCCAGCCAGACGGCCTACAATGAGCAGTTCTTC. Amino acids: CASQTAYNEQFF. Filled out from reference TRBV2 and TRBJ2-1, the complete variable domain reads EPEVTQTPSHQVTQMGQEVILRCVPISNHLYFYWYRQILGQKVEFLVSFYNNEISEKSEIFDDQFSVERPDGSNFTLKIRSTKLEDSAMYFCASQTAYNEQFFGPGTRLTVL.

In its sample, this clonotype was seen a few times. The chain has TRBV19 and TRBJ1-1; D is possibly TRBD1 (6 bases). The CDR3 is made up of 15 amino acids. Between the trimmed V and J ends, which lost 7 bases and 1 base, there was a span of 16 bases. Germline V gives CDR1 LNHDA, CDR2 SQIVND (reference sequence). For the CDR3, the DNA is TGTGCCAGTACCCCCTCCGGGACAAGGAACACTGAAGCTTTCTTT. Amino acids: CASTPSGTRNTEAFF. Together with reference TRBV19 and TRBJ1-1, the CDR3 gives the full variable domain: DGGITQSPKYLFRKEGQNVTLSCEQNLNHDAMYWYRQDPGQGLRLIYYSQIVNDFQKGDIAEGYSVSREKKESFPLTVTSAQKNPTAFYLCASTPSGTRNTEAFFGQGTRLTVV.

This clonotype appeared many times. The gene calls are TRBV7-2 and TRBJ1-2; 8 bases fit TRBD1. The CDR3 extends over 16 amino acids. With V trimmed by 2 bases and J by 4 bases, 9 bases remained unmatched. CDR1 is SGHTA and CDR2 is FQGNSA in the germline V gene. The CDR3 DNA is TGTGCCAGCAGCTTATTTGGGACAGGATTGTCCTATGGCTACACCTTC. Its translation: CASSLFGTGLSYGYTF.

This clonotype was observed many times. The chain uses TRBV6-5 and TRBJ2-2; D is possibly TRBD1 (6 bases). Germline V gene data show CDR1 as MNHEY and CDR2 as SVGAGI. The CDR3 extends over 16 amino acids. Trimming removed 0 bases at V and 3 bases at J, with 11 bases between. The CDR3 coding sequence is TGTGCCAGCAGTTACTCTGGACAGATCTACACCGGGGAGCTGTTTTTT. Translation gives CASSYSGQIYTGELFF.

This clonotype was found many times. The CDR3 DNA reads TGTGCCAGCAGATCCGGGACTAGCGGAAAAAACTACGAGCAGTACTTC. Protein: CASRSGTSGKNYEQYF. V gene TRBV11-1 combines with J gene TRBJ2-7; TRBD2 matches 11 bases. With V trimmed by 6 bases and J by 3 bases, 10 bases remained unmatched. The germline CDR1 and CDR2 sequences are SGHAT and FQDESV (reference sequence). CDR3 length equals 16 residues.